The 22 T cell receptor beta chains in this list originate from one sample, sequenced in a study of cytomegalovirus exposure and HLA in healthy donors. 13 Jbeta primers and 60 Vbeta primers were used for the PCR. Libraries were prepared by immunoSEQ multiplex PCR; TCRdb keeps only in-frame clonotypes and omits some of them. The repertoire includes over 150,000 clones, roughly four fifths of them detected once, and roughly 1.6% sits in the top ten. The source material was PBMCs. These TCRs come from a man aged 45-65 years in good health and CMV-seronegative.

The gene calls are TRBV4-1 and TRBJ1-4; D unresolved. This CDR3 is built from 13 residues. V gave up 2 bases and J gave up 12 bases, with 13 bases separating them. Germline CDR1 and CDR2: MGHRA and YSYEKL. CDR3 sequence: CASSQSPPVELFF. CDR3 DNA: TGCGCCAGCAGCCAATCTCCCCCGGTAGAACTGTTTTTT.

The chain links TRBV11-3 to TRBJ1-1; no firm D call. Germline V lookup: CDR1 SGHNT, CDR2 YENEEA. V was pared by 5 bases and J by 5 bases, with 12 bases between. There are 13 residues in the CDR3. CDR3 protein: CASSHTPGTEAFF. The CDR3 bases are TGTGCCAGCAGCCATACTCCGGGAACTGAAGCTTTCTTT.

The chain links TRBV6-6 to TRBJ2-1; 13 positions agree with TRBD2. This CDR3 contains 16 residues. The trim removed 2 bases at V and 9 bases at J, leaving 7 bases unmatched. CDR1 is MNHNY, CDR2 SVGAGI, per germline (reference sequence). CDR3 region: CASSYPGLAGYREQFF. For the CDR3, the DNA is TGTGCCAGCAGTTACCCGGGACTAGCGGGATATCGTGAGCAGTTCTTC.

This chain joins TRBV30 and TRBJ1-1; tentatively, D is TRBD1 (5 bases). Germline V gene lookup returns CDR1 GTSNPN and CDR2 SVGIG (reference sequence). V was pared by 7 bases and J by 1 base, with 25 bases between. This CDR3 is built from 17 residues. The CDR3 loop is CASAEGSGRGENTEAFF. The CDR3, as DNA: TGTGCCTCGGCGGAGGGTTCAGGTAGGGGAGAGAACACTGAAGCTTTCTTT.

The chain is built from TRBV7-9 and TRBJ1-4; 9 bases are shared with TRBD1. Germline CDR1 SEHNR, CDR2 FQNEAQ (reference sequence). Unmatched junction bases numbered 5, after V lost 3 bases and J lost 6 bases. This CDR3 has 15 amino acids. CDR3 in amino acids: CASSFDRGLDEKLFF. The CDR3 DNA reads as TGTGCCAGCAGCTTCGACAGGGGGTTAGATGAAAAACTGTTTTTT.

The chain couples TRBV29-1 to TRBJ2-3; the match to TRBD1 covers 11 bases. The ends lost 6 bases at V and 4 bases at J; junction bases unmatched: 6. In germline, CDR1 is SQVTM, CDR2 ANQGSEA. The CDR3 covers 14 residues. CDR3 region: CSVPGQGGSDTQYF. As DNA, the CDR3 is TGCAGCGTCCCGGGACAGGGGGGATCAGATACGCAGTATTTT.

This chain connects TRBV7-9 to TRBJ1-2, with unresolved D. CDR3 length: 14 amino acids. CDR1 and CDR2 from the germline V gene are SEHNR and FQNEAQ (reference sequence). Deletions cut 3 bases from V and 0 bases from J, with 8 bases between. CDR3 in DNA: TGTGCCAGCAGCTTGGCACCTTCTAACTATGGCTACACCTTC. Translating it yields CASSLAPSNYGYTF.

Notes on this clone: The same CDR3 can be traced to other DNA sequences in this sample. The chain uses TRBV19 and TRBJ1-5, with 7 nucleotides matching TRBD1. Germline values: CDR1 LNHDA, CDR2 SQIVND (reference sequence). The CDR3 is 15 residues long. V lost 5 bases and J lost 2; bases outside the gene matches: 6. CDR3 bases: TGTGCCAGTAGTCTGCCAGGACAGGGCAATCAGCCCCAGCATTTT. Protein: CASSLPGQGNQPQHF.

This chain's CDR3 is CASRTGKVGYTF. Here the CDR3 DNA reads TGTGCCAGCAGGACAGGGAAAGTTGGCTACACCTTC. V usage is TRBV6-5 and J usage is TRBJ1-2; 7 bases line up with TRBD1. The germline gives CDR1 MNHEY, CDR2 SVGAGI. CDR3 size: 12 residues. J lost 7 bases, V lost 6 bases, and 5 bases had no gene match.

This chain connects TRBV25-1 to TRBJ2-5, with D maybe TRBD2 (7 bases). V dropped 3 bases and J dropped 4 bases, with 12 bases sitting between them. The CDR3 spans 14 residues. Germline lookup yields CDR1 MGHDK and CDR2 SYGVNS. CDR3 residues: CASSEGGGRETQYF. CDR3 in DNA: TGTGCCAGCAGTGAGGGAGGGGGAAGAGAGACCCAGTACTTC.

The chain recombines TRBV9 with TRBJ2-5, with 7 positions matching TRBD1. The CDR3 has 15 residues. J lost 2 bases, V lost 2 bases, and 6 bases had no gene match. CDR1 SGDLS and CDR2 YYNGEE come from the germline V gene. CDR3 DNA: TGTGCCAGCAGCGTGGCGACAGGGAAACAAGAGACCCAGTACTTC. It codes for CASSVATGKQETQYF. Full variable domain (outside the CDR3, taken from reference TRBV9 and TRBJ2-5): DSGVTQTPKHLITATGQRVTLRCSPRSGDLSVYWYQQSLDQGLQFLIQYYNGEERAKGNILERFSAQQFPDLHSELNLSSLELGDSALYFCASSVATGKQETQYFGPGTRLLVL.

This clone was picked up a small number of times. This chain links TRBV7-9 with TRBJ1-6; 9 bases line up with TRBD1. Germline V gives CDR1 SEHNR, CDR2 FQNEAQ (reference sequence). The junction had 1 base not matched to a gene; V was cut back by 0 bases and J by 7 bases. The CDR3 extends over 15 amino acids. CDR3 in amino acids: CASSLADRGNSPLHF. The DNA of the CDR3 is TGTGCCAGCAGCTTAGCGGACAGGGGCAATTCACCCCTCCACTTT.

The J gene is TRBJ1-2, the V gene TRBV18; D might be TRBD1 (6 bases). V shed 4 bases and J shed 2 bases, with 11 bases lying between them. The CDR3 covers 14 residues. Looked up from germline, CDR1 is KGHSH and CDR2 is LQKENI. CDR3 protein: CASSLTGQNYGYTF. CDR3 DNA: TGTGCCAGCTCACTAACGGGACAAAACTATGGCTACACCTTC.

The chain uses TRBV6-1 and TRBJ2-1; D may be TRBD2 (5 bases). The CDR3 runs 15 residues. CDR1 is MNHNS and CDR2 is SASEGT in the germline V gene. Trimming pared 6 bases from V and 0 bases from J, leaving 12 bases between. The CDR3 reads CASRRVLDSYNEQFF. As DNA, the CDR3 is TGTGCCAGCAGGAGGGTATTAGACTCCTACAATGAGCAGTTCTTC.

The chain carries TRBV7-2 and TRBJ2-5; weak D call: TRBD2 (6 bases). Trimming shortened V by 5 bases and J by 4 bases, and 17 bases separated the two germline ends. This CDR3 is built from 15 residues. Germline V gene lookup returns CDR1 SGHTA and CDR2 FQGNSA. The CDR3 sequence: CASSRPPGSGETQYF. CDR3 nucleotide sequence: TGTGCCAGCAGCCGGCCCCCTGGTAGCGGAGAGACCCAGTACTTC.

This sequence joins TRBV7-9 and TRBJ2-1, with a weak D call TRBD2 (7 bases). The V and J ends lost 2 bases and 7 bases respectively, with 21 bases between them. The germline gives CDR1 SEHNR, CDR2 FQNEAQ (reference sequence). This CDR3 region has 17 residues. CDR3: CASSLFPGGLTRNEQFF. The CDR3 coding sequence is TGTGCCAGCAGCTTATTCCCGGGGGGCTTAACAAGAAATGAGCAGTTCTTC.

This clone was picked up one time. This chain uses TRBV5-1 with TRBJ1-4; 8 bases agree with TRBD1. The germline gives CDR1 SGHRS, CDR2 YFSETQ. The CDR3 loop spans 14 amino acids. The V gene end was trimmed by 4 bases and the J gene end by 4 bases; junction bases not matched to a gene: 3. The CDR3 nucleotides are TGCGCCAGCAGCACGACAGGGGATAATGAAAAACTGTTTTTT. It translates to CASSTTGDNEKLFF.

This chain uses TRBV18 with TRBJ2-7; TRBD2 aligns across 12 bases. Germline-derived CDR1 and CDR2 are KGHSH and LQKENI. Trimming removed 3 bases from V and 6 bases from J; junction bases left unmatched: 9. The CDR3 spans 16 residues. CDR3 in amino acids: CASSPEELAGGSEQYF. CDR3 bases: TGTGCCAGCTCACCGGAAGAACTAGCGGGAGGAAGCGAGCAGTACTTC.

The chain links TRBV30 to TRBJ2-1, with TRBD2 matching 11 bases. The CDR3 is made up of 13 amino acids. The ends lost 5 bases at V and 7 bases at J; junction bases unmatched: 4. The germline gives CDR1 GTSNPN, CDR2 SVGIG (reference sequence). The CDR3 here is CAWVLAGGNEQFF. The DNA for the CDR3 is TGTGCCTGGGTTCTAGCGGGAGGAAATGAGCAGTTCTTC. The entire variable domain, with the rest obtained from reference TRBV30 and TRBJ2-1, is as follows: SQTIHQWPATLVQPVGSPLSLECTVEGTSNPNLYWYRQAAGRGLQLLFYSVGIGQISSEVPQNLSASRPQDRQFILSSKKLLLSDSGFYLCAWVLAGGNEQFFGPGTRLTVL.

The chain is built from TRBV19 and TRBJ2-7; 8 bases fit TRBD1. The CDR3 extends over 14 amino acids. Unmatched junction bases numbered 6, after V lost 6 bases and J lost 2 bases. Looked up from germline, CDR1 is LNHDA and CDR2 is SQIVND (reference sequence). The CDR3 DNA sequence: TGTGCCAGTAGGGGGACAGGCAGCACCTACGAGCAGTACTTC. Its protein is CASRGTGSTYEQYF.

The J gene is TRBJ2-1, the V gene TRBV6-1; D is possibly TRBD2 (6 bases). Germline V lookup: CDR1 MNHNS, CDR2 SASEGT. Deletions cut 2 bases from V and 12 bases from J, with 26 bases between. The length of the CDR3 is 17 residues. The CDR3 bases are TGTGCCAGCAGTGAACCCCAAGGAGGGGACCTCATTTTAGGGCAGTTCTTC. This encodes CASSEPQGGDLILGQFF.

This rearrangement joins TRBV11-2 to TRBJ2-7; TRBD1 aligns across 9 bases. The CDR3 length is 14 residues. Germline trimming cut 3 bases from V and 6 bases from J; bases unmatched to any gene: 6. Germline assignment: CDR1 SGHAT and CDR2 FQNNGV. The CDR3 protein is CASSLGQGRSEQYF. In DNA form, the CDR3 reads TGTGCCAGCAGCTTGGGACAGGGACGTAGCGAGCAGTACTTC.